This record concerns one T cell receptor (beta chain) sequence. Antigen: not known. This was the immunoSEQ v3.0 assay at survey level. Using immunoSEQ multiplex PCR, the repertoire was profiled, and TCRdb retains in-frame clones only, with some absent. The repertoire holds 19,000 or so clones, with 70% to 80% as singletons. The data are from a study of long-term antiretroviral therapy in people with HIV. Study outcomes and limitations: Clones that had undergone expansion before ART dominated the repertoire at all time points. Post-treatment diversity went higher with ART but stayed below transplant donor controls.

This CDR3 contains 15 residues. Germline lookup yields CDR1 SEHNR and CDR2 FQNEAQ (reference sequence). V lost 2 bases, J lost 0 bases, and 10 bases lay in between. This chain links TRBV7-9 with TRBJ1-1; tentative D call: TRBD1 (5 bases). The TCR comes from a man aged 25 to 40 with HIV. Sequences were derived from unsorted PBMCs, sampled at the start of antiretroviral therapy. The CDR3 DNA sequence: TGTGCCAGCAGCTTAAGAAGGGGTCTGAACACTGAAGCTTTCTTT. Its translation is CASSLRRGLNTEAFF. Looking up the rest from reference TRBV7-9 and TRBJ1-1 gives the full variable domain: DTGVSQNPRHKITKRGQNVTFRCDPISEHNRLYWYRQTLGQGPEFLTYFQNEAQLEKSRLLSDRFSAERPKGSFSTLEIQRTEQGDSAMYLCASSLRRGLNTEAFFGQGTRLTVV.